This TCR beta chain was captured by sequencing in a study of cytomegalovirus exposure and HLA in healthy donors. Study results and caveats: In most subjects, TCR beta sequences reportedly gave accurate predictions of HLA-A and HLA-B alleles. Analyses of presence and absence presupposed an approximately uniform sequencing depth across donors.

As for the donors, each was a healthy bone marrow donor. Researchers ran the PCR with 60 Vbeta and 13 Jbeta primers. This table comes from immunoSEQ multiplex PCR, and its TCRdb copy is limited to in-frame clones, with some not included. The table has about 75,000 clones, 70% to 85% seen once. This clone was found a few times. Its specificity is not known. CDR1 and CDR2 from the germline V gene are MDHEN and SYDVKM. Trimming removed 7 bases from V and 5 bases from J; junction bases left unmatched: 16. The CDR3 sequence is 16 residues long. Sequencing input: PBMCs. The source is a man between 65 and 85 years old in good health and CMV-seropositive. J is TRBJ2-7 and V is TRBV28, with 8 nucleotides matching TRBD2. CDR3 nucleotide sequence: TGTGCCAGCAACAACTCTGGCGGGAGGAAGGGAAACGAGCAGTACTTC. It yields the protein CASNNSGGRKGNEQYF. Looking up the rest from reference TRBV28 and TRBJ2-7 gives the full variable domain: DVKVTQSSRYLVKRTGEKVFLECVQDMDHENMFWYRQDPGLGLRLIYFSYDVKMKEKGDIPEGYSVSREKKERFSLILESASTNQTSMYLCASNNSGGRKGNEQYFGPGTRLTVT.